This is a list of T cell receptor beta chains from one sample in a study of blood T cell repertoires in COVID-19. Produced via immunoSEQ multiplex PCR; TCRdb's table is partial and in-frame only. The data hold about 47,000 clones, with roughly four fifths observed a single time. Material: peripheral blood. These receptors were obtained from a man between 60 and 70 years old with active COVID-19. CDR3s include the opening cysteine and the closing phenylalanine or tryptophan. A D gene is named only where the DNA matches it firmly. Clone size is stated in some rows and not others, as once, few, many or a class when expanded.

clone size | D gene | J gene | V gene | CDR3 protein | CDR3 DNA
. | . | TRBJ2-2 | TRBV5-8 | CARRTVNTGELFF | TGTGCCAGACGGACAGTGAACACCGGGGAGCTGTTTTTT
few | . | TRBJ1-2 | TRBV6-2/TRBV6-3 | CASSRAGTQANYGYTF | TGTGCCAGCAGCCGAGCCGGGACACAAGCTAACTATGGCTACACCTTC
. | TRBD2 | TRBJ2-1 | TRBV11-3 | CASSLGGLAGDEQFF | TGTGCCAGCAGCTTAGGAGGGCTAGCGGGAGATGAGCAGTTCTTC
. | . | TRBJ1-5 | TRBV28 | CASIDSGGSNQPQHF | TGTGCCAGCATCGATTCGGGGGGAAGCAATCAGCCCCAGCATTTT
. | . | TRBJ1-1 | TRBV4-1 | CASSLTEMNTEAFF | TGCGCCAGCAGCCTGACGGAGATGAACACTGAAGCTTTCTTT
. | . | TRBJ1-3 | TRBV10-2 | CASSEWRSSGNTIYF | TGCGCCAGCAGTGAATGGAGATCCTCTGGAAACACCATATATTTT
. | . | TRBJ2-7 | TRBV7-2 | CASSLVGGDEQYF | TGTGCCAGCAGCTTAGTTGGGGGCGACGAGCAGTACTTC
. | . | TRBJ2-7 | TRBV5-1 | CASSLAAGSEQYF | TGCGCCAGCAGCTTGGCGGCAGGCAGCGAGCAGTACTTC
. | . | TRBJ2-7 | TRBV27 | CASSLSPNGAEQYF | TGTGCCAGCAGTTTAAGTCCCAACGGAGCTGAGCAGTACTTC
few | . | TRBJ1-5 | TRBV7-9 | CASSYNSNQPQHF | TGTGCCAGCAGCTACAATAGCAATCAGCCCCAGCATTTT
. | . | TRBJ2-3 | TRBV4-2 | CASSQDPSRWTDTQYF | TGTGCCAGCAGCCAAGACCCTAGCCGGTGGACAGATACGCAGTATTTT
few | . | TRBJ2-3 | TRBV19 | CASSMGWRGRRNVDTQYF | TGTGCCAGTAGTATGGGCTGGAGGGGGCGGAGGAATGTAGATACGCAGTATTTT
few | TRBD1 | TRBJ1-2 | TRBV28 | CASSLNGRGDYGYTF | TGTGCCAGCAGTTTAAACGGCAGGGGGGACTATGGCTACACCTTC
. | . | TRBJ2-1 | TRBV6-2/TRBV6-3 | CASSYGPNNEQFF | TGTGCCAGCAGTTACGGGCCGAACAATGAGCAGTTCTTC
. | . | TRBJ1-2 | TRBV19 | CASKPGPSLYGYTF | TGTGCCAGTAAGCCAGGCCCATCCCTCTATGGCTACACCTTC
once | . | TRBJ1-2 | TRBV19 | CASSISGTYGYTF | TGTGCCAGTAGTATCTCCGGGACTTATGGCTACACCTTC
. | TRBD1 | TRBJ2-7 | TRBV6-2/TRBV6-3 | CASSPRQGVYEQYF | TGTGCCAGCAGCCCCAGACAGGGAGTCTACGAGCAGTACTTC
once | TRBD2 | TRBJ2-3 | TRBV24-1 | CATSDSRGYTDTQYF | TGTGCCACCAGTGACTCGCGGGGGTACACAGATACGCAGTATTTT
. | TRBD1 | TRBJ2-7 | TRBV18 | CASSSLGQGSDEQYF | TGTGCCAGCTCATCCCTCGGACAGGGGAGCGACGAGCAGTACTTC
. | TRBD2 | TRBJ2-1 | TRBV19 | CASRFSGRGSYNEQFF | TGTGCCAGTAGATTTAGCGGGAGGGGTTCCTACAATGAGCAGTTCTTC
few | . | TRBJ2-2 | TRBV7-7 | CASSLQGGGELFF | TGTGCTAGCAGCTTGCAGGGCGGCGGGGAGCTGTTTTTT
. | TRBD2 | TRBJ2-1 | TRBV18 | CASSERLAASSYNEQFF | TGTGCCAGCTCGGAAAGACTAGCGGCCAGCTCCTACAATGAGCAGTTCTTC
. | TRBD2 | TRBJ2-1 | TRBV9 | CASSVDPGGSYNEQFF | TGTGCCAGCAGCGTAGATCCGGGGGGGTCCTACAATGAGCAGTTCTTC
. | . | TRBJ1-1 | TRBV7-9 | CASSLGPTEAFF | TGTGCCAGCAGCTTAGGTCCAACTGAAGCTTTCTTT
. | TRBD2 | TRBJ2-1 | TRBV19 | CASTMPSGRRNEQFF | TGTGCCAGTACCATGCCCAGCGGGAGGAGGAATGAGCAGTTCTTC
. | TRBD1 | TRBJ2-7 | TRBV18 | CASSPGQGGSYEQYF | TGTGCCAGCTCGCCGGGACAGGGGGGCTCCTACGAGCAGTACTTC
. | TRBD2 | TRBJ2-3 | TRBV5-4 | CASSLQFQREGLTDTQYF | TGTGCCAGCAGCTTGCAGTTCCAGCGGGAGGGCCTCACAGATACGCAGTATTTT
. | . | TRBJ2-1 | TRBV2 | CASGAEGTYHEQFF | TGTGCCAGTGGCGCCGAAGGGACATACCATGAGCAGTTCTTC
. | TRBD2 | TRBJ2-7 | TRBV6-6 | CASSPRGSGPRGEYF | TGTGCCAGCAGTCCCCGCGGTAGCGGGCCCCGTGGGGAGTACTTC
. | TRBD2 | TRBJ2-5 | TRBV5-4 | CASTKNGGGEKTQYF | TGTGCCAGCACCAAGAACGGGGGAGGGGAAAAGACCCAGTACTTC
. | . | TRBJ1-1 | TRBV9 | CASSVDPGYPAMNTEAFF | TGTGCCAGCAGCGTAGATCCGGGGTACCCCGCCATGAACACTGAAGCTTTCTTT
. | TRBD1 | TRBJ2-3 | TRBV5-1 | CASSKTGGTDTQYF | TGCGCCAGCAGCAAGACAGGGGGCACAGATACGCAGTATTTT
. | . | TRBJ2-3 | TRBV11-2 | CASSLGVRRGTDTQYF | TGTGCCAGCAGCTTAGGCGTTAGGAGGGGCACAGATACGCAGTATTTT
. | TRBD1 | TRBJ2-2 | TRBV4-3 | CASSRGQGVAGELFF | TGCGCCAGCAGCCGGGGACAGGGTGTCGCCGGGGAGCTGTTTTTT
. | TRBD1 | TRBJ2-3 | TRBV7-6 | CASSKGTGLSTDTQYF | TGTGCCAGCAGCAAGGGGACAGGGCTAAGCACAGATACGCAGTATTTT
. | . | TRBJ1-6 | TRBV7-9 | CASSPDRGLNSPLHF | TGTGCCAGCAGCCCCGATAGGGGGTTGAATTCACCCCTCCACTTT
. | TRBD1 | TRBJ2-7 | TRBV9 | CASSPRQGTGGEQYF | TGTGCCAGCAGCCCCAGACAGGGGACTGGGGGTGAGCAGTACTTC
. | . | TRBJ1-6 | TRBV11-2 | CASSLEQISGSPLHF | TGTGCCAGCAGCTTAGAACAAATTTCAGGATCACCCCTCCACTTT
once | . | TRBJ2-7 | TRBV19 | CASILRGSYEQYF | TGTGCCAGTATTCTACGCGGCTCCTACGAGCAGTACTTC
. | . | TRBJ2-1 | TRBV5-1 | CASSLSQAIYNEQFF | TGCGCCAGCAGCTTGTCACAGGCGATCTACAATGAGCAGTTCTTC
. | . | TRBJ2-5 | TRBV7-3 | CASSLAGVETQYF | TGTGCCAGCAGCTTGGCAGGGGTGGAGACCCAGTACTTC
. | . | TRBJ1-1 | TRBV5-6 | CASSFPPVSNTEAFF | TGTGCCAGCAGCTTCCCCCCCGTTTCGAACACTGAAGCTTTCTTT
. | . | TRBJ2-1 | TRBV12-5 | CASMSEGSYNEQFF | TGTGCCAGTATGAGCGAAGGCTCCTACAATGAGCAGTTCTTC
. | TRBD1 | TRBJ2-3 | TRBV27 | CASTAYGTGATDTQYF | TGTGCCAGCACCGCCTATGGGACAGGGGCCACAGATACGCAGTATTTT
few | TRBD1 | TRBJ2-5 | TRBV24-1 | CATSDLQGARETQYF | TGTGCCACCAGTGATTTACAGGGGGCAAGGGAGACCCAGTACTTC
. | . | TRBJ2-2 | TRBV4-3 | CASSATFQGLSTGELFF | TGCGCCAGCAGCGCAACTTTTCAGGGGTTAAGCACCGGGGAGCTGTTTTTT
. | . | TRBJ1-2 | TRBV6-1 | CASSEAGGGRGYTF | TGTGCCAGCAGTGAAGCCGGGGGGGGCCGTGGCTACACCTTC
once | . | TRBJ2-7 | TRBV3-1/TRBV3-2 | CASSQLQASSYEQYF | TGTGCCAGCAGCCAATTACAGGCAAGCTCCTACGAGCAGTACTTC
. | TRBD1 | TRBJ1-1 | TRBV6-6 | CASSRATRDRGRRAKAFF | TGTGCCAGCAGTCGCGCAACCCGGGACAGGGGGCGGAGAGCTAAAGCTTTCTTT
. | TRBD2 | TRBJ2-3 | TRBV7-2 | CASSLAGRAGDTQYF | TGTGCCAGCAGCTTAGCGGGGAGGGCCGGAGATACGCAGTATTTT